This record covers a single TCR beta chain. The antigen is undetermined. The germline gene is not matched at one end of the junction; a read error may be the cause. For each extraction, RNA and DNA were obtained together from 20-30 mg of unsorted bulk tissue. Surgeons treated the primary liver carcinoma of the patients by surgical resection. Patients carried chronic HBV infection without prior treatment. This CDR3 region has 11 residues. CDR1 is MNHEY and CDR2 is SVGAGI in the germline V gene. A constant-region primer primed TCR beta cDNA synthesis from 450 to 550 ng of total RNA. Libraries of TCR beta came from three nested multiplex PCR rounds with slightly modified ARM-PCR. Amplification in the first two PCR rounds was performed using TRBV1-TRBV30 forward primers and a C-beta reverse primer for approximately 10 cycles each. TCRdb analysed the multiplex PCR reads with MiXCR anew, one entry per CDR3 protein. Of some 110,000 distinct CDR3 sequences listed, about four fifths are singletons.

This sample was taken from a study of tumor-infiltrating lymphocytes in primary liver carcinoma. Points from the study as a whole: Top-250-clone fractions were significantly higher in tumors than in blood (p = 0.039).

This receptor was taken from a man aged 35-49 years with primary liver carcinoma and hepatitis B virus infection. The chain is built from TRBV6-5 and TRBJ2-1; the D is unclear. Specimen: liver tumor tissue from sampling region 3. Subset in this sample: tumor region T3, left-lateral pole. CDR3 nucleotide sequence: TGTGCCAGCAATTACCTGGATGAGCAGTTCTTC. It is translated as CASNYLDEQFF.